The sequence of this T cell receptor (beta chain) was determined in a study of blood T cell repertoires in COVID-19. The wider study: PBMCs, B-cell-depleted T cells, or T cells provided the cDNA or gDNA that made up the material.

Participants spanned ages about 18 to 89 years and resided in about 25 US areas. The sample holds one count of this clone. Profiled with immunoSEQ multiplex PCR; TCRdb holds only in-frame clones, not every one. The sample has under 300,000 clones; roughly 90% are singletons. The CDR3 spans 15 residues. Trimming removed 4 bases from V and 2 bases from J; junction bases left unmatched: 8. CDR1 is SGHRS and CDR2 is YFSETQ in the germline V gene. The sequenced material came from PBMCs or T cells enriched from blood (not recorded which). The TCR was taken from a woman in her thirties or forties who had recovered from COVID-19. The chain couples TRBV5-1 to TRBJ2-7, with TRBD2 matching over 8 bases. The CDR3 reads CASSAGGARTYEQYF. DNA for the CDR3: TGCGCCAGCAGCGCCGGGGGGGCAAGAACCTACGAGCAGTACTTC.